This T cell receptor (beta chain) was recorded in a study of T cell responses to AZD1222 COVID-19 vaccine. Study observations and caveats: White British people made up most donors, females outnumbered males, and clonal diversity was possibly underestimated. Repertoire sampling was restricted to post-peak T cell response timepoints.

As concerns this clone: Its specificity is unknown.

Data came from immunoSEQ multiplex PCR; TCRdb stores just in-frame clones and leaves some out. The data show more than 120,000 clones, roughly 90% seen once. CDR3 size: 11 residues. V lost 1 base and J lost 9, with 7 bases in between. The germline gives CDR1 SEHNR, CDR2 FQNEAQ (reference sequence). The sequence derives from an adult who received the AZD1222 COVID-19 vaccine. This chain joins TRBV7-9 and TRBJ2-7, with a tentative D call TRBD2 (6 bases). The sample here was peripheral blood, taken 28 days after the second AZD1222 dose. The DNA for the CDR3 is TGTGCCAGCAGCTTAGACGGGGGGCAGTACTTC. It translates to CASSLDGGQYF. Complete variable domain (other parts from reference TRBV7-9 and TRBJ2-7): DTGVSQNPRHKITKRGQNVTFRCDPISEHNRLYWYRQTLGQGPEFLTYFQNEAQLEKSRLLSDRFSAERPKGSFSTLEIQRTEQGDSAMYLCASSLDGGQYFGPGTRLTVT.